A selection of T cell receptor beta chains follows, all from one sample in a study of beta chain features in type 1 diabetes. Clones were read by immunoSEQ multiplex PCR, and TCRdb kept only the in-frame ones, dropping some. The sample lists fewer than 350,000 clones, about 15% seen once, with less than 0.02% in the top ten. Sequenced material: naive CD4+ T cells from blood. The origin of the receptors is a man aged 18 to 30 with type 1 diabetes. The CDR3 runs from the conserved cysteine through the conserved F or W. The D gene is left open where the match is weak. Only some rows state a clone size, as once, few, many or a class for expanded clones.

V gene	clone size	D gene	J gene	CDR3 DNA	CDR3 protein
TRBV29-1	few	NA	TRBJ2-7	TGCAGCCCCTGGATGAGGTCTACTGCCTACGAGCAGTACTTC	CSPWMRSTAYEQYF
TRBV7-2	NA	NA	TRBJ1-5	TGTGCCAGCAGCTTAGAAGGAGCTCAGCCCCAGCATTTT	CASSLEGAQPQHF
TRBV2	few	NA	TRBJ2-1	TGTGCCAGCAGTGAACGGCAGCAGGGAGGGTTCTTC	CASSERQQGGFF
TRBV7-9	NA	TRBD1	TRBJ2-5	TGTGCCAGCAGCTTAGGGACAGGGCTGAGGGAGACCCAGTACTTC	CASSLGTGLRETQYF
TRBV14	few	TRBD2	TRBJ2-1	TGTGCCAGCAGCCAAAAAGCGGGACTCTACAATGAGCAGTTCTTC	CASSQKAGLYNEQFF
TRBV30	few	NA	TRBJ2-5	TGTGCCTGGAGTGTAACTAGCTCACAAGAGACCCAGTACTTC	CAWSVTSSQETQYF
TRBV6-5	NA	NA	TRBJ1-2	TGTGCCAGCAGTTACGGACAGTCTTATGGCTACACCTTC	CASSYGQSYGYTF
TRBV5-1	NA	TRBD2	TRBJ2-1	TGCGCCAGCAGCTTCGGGGGGGCTCTCTCCTACAATGAGCAGTTCTTC	CASSFGGALSYNEQFF
TRBV28	NA	NA	TRBJ2-6	TGTGCCAGCGGCCGCGGCTCTGGGGCCAACGTCCTGACTTTC	CASGRGSGANVLTF
TRBV6-5	NA	NA	TRBJ2-2	TGTGCCAGCAGTTATGCAGGGGGGAGTAATGTGTTTTTT	CASSYAGGSNVFF
TRBV5-1	NA	NA	TRBJ2-7	TGCGCCAGCAGGTCGCAGATCGAGCAGTACTTC	CASRSQIEQYF
TRBV27	NA	TRBD1	TRBJ2-6	TGTGCCAGCAGTTTACTAGGACAGGGGCGCCCCTCTGGGGCCAACGTCCTGACTTTC	CASSLLGQGRPSGANVLTF
TRBV4-3	NA	NA	TRBJ1-4	TGCGCCAGCAGCCAAGGACCCGCGGGGCAGGTCTTAGGAACTAATGAAAAACTGTTTTTT	CASSQGPAGQVLGTNEKLFF
TRBV28	few	NA	TRBJ2-3	TGTGCCAGCAGTCTCCCAGGGGGGACTCCCACAGATACGCAGTATTTT	CASSLPGGTPTDTQYF
TRBV7-8	NA	TRBD2	TRBJ2-3	TGTGCCAGCAGCTTAAGACTAGCGGGAATCACAGATACGCAGTATTTT	CASSLRLAGITDTQYF
TRBV30	NA	TRBD2	TRBJ2-1	TGTGCCTGGAGGGGTCTAGCGGACGGTAATGAGCAGTTCTTC	CAWRGLADGNEQFF
TRBV28	NA	TRBD1	TRBJ2-7	TGTGCCAGCAGTCTAGGGACAGTTTCGATCTCCTACGAGCAGTACTTC	CASSLGTVSISYEQYF
TRBV27	NA	TRBD2	TRBJ2-5	TGTGCCAGCAGCCGAGCACCCAGCGGGAGAGGGGAGACCCAGTACTTC	CASSRAPSGRGETQYF
TRBV9	NA	NA	TRBJ2-5	TGTGCCAGCAGCGTAGAGGGGCGAGAGACCCAGTACTTC	CASSVEGRETQYF
TRBV30	NA	NA	TRBJ1-1	TGTGCCTGGACCTGGGGAGGTCGAACTGAAGCTTTCTTT	CAWTWGGRTEAFF
TRBV19	few	NA	TRBJ1-4	TGTGCCAGCGGGGTGGGCACAACTAATGAAAAACTGTTTTTT	CASGVGTTNEKLFF
TRBV5-4	NA	NA	TRBJ1-2	TGTGCCAGCAGCTTGCTAGGCGACTACACCTTC	CASSLLGDYTF
TRBV18	few	NA	TRBJ2-3	TGTGCCAGCGTACCTCATGCCGGCGGACTATCAACAGATACGCAGTATTTT	CASVPHAGGLSTDTQYF
TRBV7-9	few	TRBD1	TRBJ2-7	TGTGCCAGCAGCCGTTACGGTCAGGGGGTGAACTACGAGCAGTACTTC	CASSRYGQGVNYEQYF
TRBV10-2	NA	TRBD2	TRBJ2-1	TGCGCCAGCAGGGGAGGACTAGCGGATGAGCAGTTCTTC	CASRGGLADEQFF
TRBV28	few	TRBD2	TRBJ2-7	TGTGCCAGCAGCCCAAGCCTTGGACTAGCAGATGACTTC	CASSPSLGLADDF